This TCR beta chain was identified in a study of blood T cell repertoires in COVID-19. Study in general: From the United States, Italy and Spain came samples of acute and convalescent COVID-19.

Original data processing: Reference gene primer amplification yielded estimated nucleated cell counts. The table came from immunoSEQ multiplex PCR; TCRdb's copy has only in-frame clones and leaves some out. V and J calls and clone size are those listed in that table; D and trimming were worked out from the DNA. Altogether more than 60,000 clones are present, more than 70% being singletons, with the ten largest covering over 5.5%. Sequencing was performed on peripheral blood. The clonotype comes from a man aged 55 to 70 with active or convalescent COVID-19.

CDR3: CASSIENRYTGELFF. CDR3 bases: TGTGCCAGTAGTATAGAAAACAGATATACCGGGGAGCTGTTTTTT. This sequence joins TRBV19 and TRBJ2-2; no reliable D call. Trimming left V 0 bases short and J 5 bases short, with 10 bases between. CDR3 length: 15 residues. Germline assignment: CDR1 LNHDA and CDR2 SQIVND (reference sequence).